This T cell receptor beta chain was sequenced during a study of early T cells in non-severe SARS-CoV-2 infection. About the research overall: Bulk RNA taken from unsorted whole blood was sequenced, leaving chains unpaired.

Via MiXCR, TCRdb re-called the 5' RACE reads, giving one row per CDR3 protein. The profile shows approximately 84,000 distinct CDR3 sequences, about 13% of them singletons. V gave up 1 base and J gave up 8 bases, with 10 bases separating them. The CDR3 is 13 amino acids. The germline V gene encodes CDR1 SGDLS and CDR2 YYNGEE. V usage is TRBV9 and J usage is TRBJ1-3, with unresolved D. The TCR sequence derives from an adult who was a healthcare worker with PCR-confirmed SARS-CoV-2 infection or an uninfected control (not recorded which). The sample taken for sequencing was whole blood. CDR3 amino acids: CASSVSGIDTIYF. The CDR3 coding sequence is TGTGCCAGCAGCGTATCTGGGATAGACACCATATATTTT.